This T cell receptor (beta chain) emerged from a study of blood T cell repertoires in COVID-19 (dated by TCRdb to the early 2020s). The study in broad terms: The collaborator samples originated in the United States, Italy and Spain and spanned the acute and convalescent phases of COVID-19. A freely available public database, intended as a resource for researchers studying the immune response to SARS-CoV-2, is where the repertoires were released. Deeply sampled blood TCRbeta repertoires from subjects exposed to, actively infected with, or recovered from COVID-19 were included in the dataset. Samples came from the ongoing ImmuneRACE study (first 160 participants) plus 1,254 subjects from 6 global collaborators. The material from the prospective study consisted of cDNA or gDNA derived from T cells, B-cell-depleted T cells, or PBMCs. Where available, HLA class I and class II types were obtained from metadata supplied by the sample provider rather than from assay-based typing. A de-identified subject ID, COVID-19 status, age in years and sex were almost always included in the sample metadata. The full study reports these points: Clinical and demographic metadata were provided uncurated, with the amount varying by source and participant.

Reading the germline V gene (reference sequence) gives CDR1 SEHNR and CDR2 FQNEAQ. V is pared back by 1 base and J by 6 bases, with 9 bases lying between the germline termini. From the cysteine through the phenylalanine, the CDR3 covers 13 amino acids. Only the CDR3 portion is preserved as DNA: 39 bases, with reading frame beginning at the first base. The immunoSEQ Assay, a bias-controlled multiplex PCR, was used to amplify TCRbeta CDR3 regions from genomic DNA. Under the source paper's analysis protocol: The number of nucleated cells in each sample was estimated from the amplification of reference gene primers within the assay. To quantify the absolute abundance of each unique TCRbeta CDR3 rearrangement, sequence reads were collapsed and filtered. For each sample, productive Simpson clonality was calculated by taking the square root of Simpson's diversity index across productive rearrangements. TCRdb took this table from immuneACCESS and kept in-frame rearrangements with V and J called. Such tables lack part of the clones; where checked against another copy, unresolved V genes explain under half of the gap, and the rest is unexplained. V and J calls plus clone size are reproduced from that table; the DNA served to infer D and trimming. For this sample there are about 150,000 clones; 75% to 90% appear just once. Roughly 3.9% of the sample rests with the top ten.

Note on this clone: Its cognate antigen has yet to be identified. No clone much larger than this one lies a single base away; base qualities are absent.

Enrolling through a virtual design, the prospective study's participants ranged in age from roughly 18 to 100 years and lived across roughly 23 United States geographic areas. In the prospective study, participants were assigned to cohorts based on the clinical history participants reported in a screening survey and a study questionnaire. Exposed participants were defined as having been in contact with someone with a PCR-confirmed or clinician-diagnosed COVID-19 case within 2 weeks of study entry. In the prospective study, mobile phlebotomists collected whole blood, serum and a nasopharyngeal or oropharyngeal swab from each participant. Prospective study participants could optionally give additional blood draws and questionnaires over an approximately two-month period. Before DNA extraction, prospective study blood samples were shipped either frozen or at room temperature.

The clonotype was recovered from a woman aged 40 to 49 who had been exposed to COVID-19. The V and J genes are TRBV7-9 and TRBJ1-1; no D gene call is confident. Sample: PBMCs or T cells enriched from blood (not recorded which). The CDR3 in this case is CASSLGVASEAFF. The DNA sequence is TGTGCCAGCAGCTTAGGAGTAGCGTCTGAAGCTTTCTTT. With all but the CDR3 taken from the reference TRBV7-9 and TRBJ1-1 genes, the full variable domain is: DTGVSQNPRHKITKRGQNVTFRCDPISEHNRLYWYRQTLGQGPEFLTYFQNEAQLEKSRLLSDRFSAERPKGSFSTLEIQRTEQGDSAMYLCASSLGVASEAFFGQGTRLTVV.